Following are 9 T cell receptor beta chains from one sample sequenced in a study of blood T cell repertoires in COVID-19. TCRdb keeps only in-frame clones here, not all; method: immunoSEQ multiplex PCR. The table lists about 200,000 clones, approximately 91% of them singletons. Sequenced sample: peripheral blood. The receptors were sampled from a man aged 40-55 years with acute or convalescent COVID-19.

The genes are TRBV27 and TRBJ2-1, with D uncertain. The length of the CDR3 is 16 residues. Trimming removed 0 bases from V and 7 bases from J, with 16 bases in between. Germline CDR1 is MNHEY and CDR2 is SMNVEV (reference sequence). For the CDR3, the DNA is TGTGCCAGCAGTTTATCAATCTCACAGTACTGGAATGAGCAGTTCTTC. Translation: CASSLSISQYWNEQFF.

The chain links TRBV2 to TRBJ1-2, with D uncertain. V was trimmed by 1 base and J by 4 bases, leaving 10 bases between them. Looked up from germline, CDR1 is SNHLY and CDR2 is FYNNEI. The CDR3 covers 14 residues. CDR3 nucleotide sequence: TGTGCCAGCAGTGAAGTGACAAACCCCTATGGCTACACCTTC. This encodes CASSEVTNPYGYTF.

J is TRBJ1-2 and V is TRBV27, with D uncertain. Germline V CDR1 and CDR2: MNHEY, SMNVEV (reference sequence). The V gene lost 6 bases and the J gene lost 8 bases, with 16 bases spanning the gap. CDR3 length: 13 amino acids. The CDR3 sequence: CASSPTWIGGYTF. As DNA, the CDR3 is TGTGCCAGCAGCCCAACTTGGATCGGGGGCTACACCTTC.

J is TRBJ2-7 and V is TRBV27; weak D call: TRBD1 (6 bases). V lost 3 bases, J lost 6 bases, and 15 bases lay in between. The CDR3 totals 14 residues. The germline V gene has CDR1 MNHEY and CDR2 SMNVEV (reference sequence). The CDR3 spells CASSFFDRPAEQYF. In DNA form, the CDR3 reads TGTGCCAGCAGTTTCTTCGACAGGCCGGCCGAGCAGTACTTC.

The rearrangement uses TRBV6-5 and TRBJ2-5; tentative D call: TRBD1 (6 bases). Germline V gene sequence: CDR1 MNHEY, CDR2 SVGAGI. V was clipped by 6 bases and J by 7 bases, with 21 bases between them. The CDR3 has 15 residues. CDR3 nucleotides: TGTGCCAGCAGGGACACCAGGGGCCTCCTTTGGACCCAGTACTTC. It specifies CASRDTRGLLWTQYF.

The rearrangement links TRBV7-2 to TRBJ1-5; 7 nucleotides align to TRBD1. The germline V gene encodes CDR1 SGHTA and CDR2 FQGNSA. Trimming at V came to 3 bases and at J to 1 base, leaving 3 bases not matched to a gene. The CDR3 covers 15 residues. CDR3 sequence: CASSLMGQSNQPQHF. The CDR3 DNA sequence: TGTGCCAGCAGCTTGATGGGACAGAGCAATCAGCCCCAGCATTTT.

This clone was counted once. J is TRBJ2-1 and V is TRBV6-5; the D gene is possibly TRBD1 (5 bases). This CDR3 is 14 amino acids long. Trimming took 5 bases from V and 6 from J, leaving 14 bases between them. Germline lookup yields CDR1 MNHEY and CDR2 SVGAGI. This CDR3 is CASSLLTATNEQFF. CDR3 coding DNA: TGTGCCAGCAGTCTTCTGACAGCCACCAATGAGCAGTTCTTC.

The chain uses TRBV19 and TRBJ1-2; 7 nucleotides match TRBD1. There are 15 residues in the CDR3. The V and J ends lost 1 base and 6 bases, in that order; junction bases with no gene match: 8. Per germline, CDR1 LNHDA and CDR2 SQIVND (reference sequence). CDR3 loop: CASSIVQGGPHGYTF. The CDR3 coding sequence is TGTGCCAGTAGTATAGTGCAGGGGGGCCCCCATGGCTACACCTTC.

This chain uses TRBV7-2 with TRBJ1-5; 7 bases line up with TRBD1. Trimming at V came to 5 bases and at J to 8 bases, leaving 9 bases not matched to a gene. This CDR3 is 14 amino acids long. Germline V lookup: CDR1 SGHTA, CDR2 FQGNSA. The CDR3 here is CASSTRQGNKPQHF. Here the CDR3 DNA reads TGTGCCAGCAGCACCCGACAGGGTAATAAGCCCCAGCATTTT.